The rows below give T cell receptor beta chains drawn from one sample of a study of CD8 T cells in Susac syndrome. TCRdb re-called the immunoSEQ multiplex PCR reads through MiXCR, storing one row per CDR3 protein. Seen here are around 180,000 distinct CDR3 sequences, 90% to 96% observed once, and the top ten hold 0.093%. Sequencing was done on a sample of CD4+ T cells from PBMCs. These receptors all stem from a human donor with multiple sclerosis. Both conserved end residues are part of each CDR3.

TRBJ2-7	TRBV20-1	CSAPRSTYEQYF
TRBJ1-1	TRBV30	CAWKHGTANTEAFF
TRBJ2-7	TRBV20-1	CSAIPGETGIMQYF
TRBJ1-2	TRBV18	CASSPVTYGYTF
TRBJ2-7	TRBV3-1	CASSHGPQGYEQYF
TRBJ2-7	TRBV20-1	CSARGWDPAYEQYF
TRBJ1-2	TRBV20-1	CSARKDRMGYGYTF
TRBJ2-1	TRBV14	CASSLGLTRGNEQFF
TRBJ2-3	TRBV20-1	CSARDGTSGDTQYF
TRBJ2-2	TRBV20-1	CSAQGAGELFF
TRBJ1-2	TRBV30	CAWSARGNYGYTF
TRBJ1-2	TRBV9	CASTATGRAEGGYTF
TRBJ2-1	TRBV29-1	CSVDRDRKNEQFF
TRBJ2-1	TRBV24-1	CATSALSTSGRNEQFF